This T cell receptor (beta chain) was sequenced in a study of shared clonotypes between healthy human individuals. TCRdb's copy holds only in-frame clones and misses some; the assay was immunoSEQ multiplex PCR. The sample consists of about 730,000 clones, just under 75% of them appearing once. This clone has a handful of counts. J gave up 5 bases and V 3 bases, and 7 bases lay outside the gene matches. CDR1 SGHVS and CDR2 FQNEAQ come from the germline V gene. This CDR3 is built from 17 residues. Source material: memory CD4+ T cells sorted from blood. Subset in this sample: CD45RA-negative fraction. The gene calls are TRBV7-8 and TRBJ2-1; 13 bases line up with TRBD2. The source of this sequence is a woman aged 30 to 39 in good health. This CDR3 reads CASSFLLGLAGNNEQFF. The CDR3 DNA is TGTGCCAGCAGCTTCCTACTGGGACTAGCGGGAAACAATGAGCAGTTCTTC.